This TCR beta chain was documented in a study of T cell responses to AZD1222 COVID-19 vaccine. Overall study findings and caveats: Close to half of spike-specific TCRs reportedly recognize unmutated variant regions.

Assay: immunoSEQ multiplex PCR; the TCRdb copy retains only in-frame clones and omits some. The data show approximately 300,000 clones, around 93% seen once. Notes on this clone: The antigen is not known.

V was trimmed by 7 bases and J by 5 bases, leaving 12 bases between them. This CDR3 has 12 amino acids. The germline CDR1 and CDR2 sequences are SEHNR and FQNEAQ (reference sequence). The specimen comprised peripheral blood, sampled 28 days after the second AZD1222 dose. The TCR comes from an adult who received the AZD1222 COVID-19 vaccine. The J gene is TRBJ2-7, the V gene TRBV7-9, with a weak D call TRBD2 (6 bases). CDR3 in DNA: TGTGCCAGCACGGGGGAGGACCACGAGCAGTACTTC. This codes for CASTGEDHEQYF.